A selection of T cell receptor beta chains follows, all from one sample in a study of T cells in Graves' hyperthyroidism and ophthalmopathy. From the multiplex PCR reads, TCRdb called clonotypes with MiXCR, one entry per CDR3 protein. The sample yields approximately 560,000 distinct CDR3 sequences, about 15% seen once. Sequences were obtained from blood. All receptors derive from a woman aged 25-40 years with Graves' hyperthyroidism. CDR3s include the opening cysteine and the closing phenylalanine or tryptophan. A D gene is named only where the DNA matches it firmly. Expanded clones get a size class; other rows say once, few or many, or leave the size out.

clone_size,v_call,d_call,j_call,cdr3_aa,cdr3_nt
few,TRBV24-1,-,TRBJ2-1,CATRSPARNEQFF,TGTGCCACCAGGTCTCCCGCTAGGAATGAGCAGTTCTTC
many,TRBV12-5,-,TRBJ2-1,CASGLPTRPNEQFF,TGTGCTAGTGGTCTCCCGACTAGGCCGAATGAGCAGTTCTTC
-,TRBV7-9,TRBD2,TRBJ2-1,CASSLVAGVPNEQFF,TGTGCCAGCAGCTTAGTGGCGGGAGTCCCCAATGAGCAGTTCTTC
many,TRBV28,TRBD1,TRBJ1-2,CASRPQGAYGYTF,TGTGCCAGCAGACCCCAGGGGGCATATGGCTACACCTTC
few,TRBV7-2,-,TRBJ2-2,CASSSVGSGELFF,TGTGCCAGCAGTTCAGTAGGGTCGGGGGAGCTGTTTTTT
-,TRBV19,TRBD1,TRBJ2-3,CASRTGTGGATDTQYF,TGTGCCAGTAGAACCGGGACAGGGGGCGCGACCGATACGCAGTATTTT
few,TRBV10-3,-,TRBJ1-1,CAISAVPGAANTEAFF,TGTGCCATCAGTGCAGTACCAGGGGCGGCTAACACTGAAGCTTTCTTT
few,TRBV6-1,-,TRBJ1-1,CASSIQGSTEAFF,TGTGCCAGCAGTATACAGGGATCGACTGAAGCTTTCTTT
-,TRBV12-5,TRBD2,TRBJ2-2,CASGLAGTSGIAGELFF,TGTGCTAGTGGTTTGGCCGGGACTAGCGGTATCGCCGGGGAGCTGTTTTTT
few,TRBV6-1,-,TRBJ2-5,CASSTGEGVAETQYF,TGTGCCAGCAGTACAGGGGAGGGAGTAGCGGAGACCCAGTACTTC
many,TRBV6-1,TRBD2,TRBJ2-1,CASGRGGWSEQFF,TGTGCCAGCGGCCGGGGGGGCTGGAGTGAGCAGTTCTTC
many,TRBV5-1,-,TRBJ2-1,CASSLALPGETYNEQFF,TGCGCCAGCAGCTTGGCTCTTCCCGGAGAAACCTACAATGAGCAGTTCTTC
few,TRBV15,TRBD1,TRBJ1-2,CATSRDLQGNGYTF,TGTGCCACCAGCAGAGATTTACAGGGGAATGGCTACACCTTC
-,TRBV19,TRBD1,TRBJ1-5,CASSIGDRGNQPQHF,TGTGCCAGTAGTATAGGAGACAGGGGCAATCAGCCCCAGCATTTT
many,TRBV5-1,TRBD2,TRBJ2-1,CASSFALAGGLIHNEQFF,TGCGCCAGCAGCTTCGCCCTAGCGGGAGGGCTAATCCACAATGAGCAGTTCTTC
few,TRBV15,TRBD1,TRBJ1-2,CATSIRTGSYGYTF,TGTGCCACCAGCATACGGACAGGGTCCTATGGCTACACCTTC
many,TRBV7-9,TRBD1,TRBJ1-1,CASSAGTGEASTEAFF,TGTGCCAGCAGCGCCGGGACAGGGGAGGCGAGCACTGAAGCTTTCTTT
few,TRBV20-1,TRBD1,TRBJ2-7,CSASPRTGNLYEQYF,TGCAGTGCTAGCCCCCGGACAGGGAACCTCTACGAGCAGTACTTC
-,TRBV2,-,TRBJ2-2,CASSDAYWGELFF,TGTGCCAGCAGTGATGCCTATTGGGGGGAGCTGTTTTTT
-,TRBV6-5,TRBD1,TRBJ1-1,CASSYSQGARTEAFF,TGTGCCAGCAGTTACTCACAGGGGGCGCGCACTGAAGCTTTCTTT
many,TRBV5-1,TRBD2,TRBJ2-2,CASSLSVAGRGRIGELFF,TGCGCCAGCAGCTTGTCCGTAGCGGGACGAGGTAGGATCGGGGAGCTGTTTTTT
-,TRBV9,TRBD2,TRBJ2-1,CASSVSGGSSYNEQFF,TGTGCCAGCAGCGTATCAGGCGGGAGCTCCTACAATGAGCAGTTCTTC
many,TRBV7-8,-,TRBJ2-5,CASSLREYYQETQYF,TGTGCCAGCAGCTTACGGGAGTACTACCAAGAGACCCAGTACTTC
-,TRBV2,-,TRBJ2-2,CASRSRGRDFSGELFF,TGTGCCAGCAGAAGTCGTGGCAGGGACTTTTCCGGGGAGCTGTTTTTT
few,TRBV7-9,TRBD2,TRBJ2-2,CASSLVLAGLDGELFF,TGTGCCAGCAGCTTAGTACTAGCGGGATTGGACGGGGAGCTGTTTTTT